The T cell receptor (beta chain) under discussion was sequenced for a study of T-cell memory formation after mild COVID-19. CDR3 size: 15 residues. With 1 base clipped from V and 5 bases from J, the junction kept 4 bases outside the gene matches. Looked up from germline, CDR1 is MNHNS and CDR2 is SASEGT. Using its own MiXCR run on the 5' RACE reads, TCRdb lists one record per CDR3 protein. This sample yields about 240,000 distinct CDR3 sequences, of which 9.4% are seen a single time; more than 20% belongs to the top ten. This clonotype came up many times. Sequencing used PBMCs or a T cell subset sorted from them (not recorded which). This TCR came from a man between 18 and 29 years old who had mild COVID-19 (a few samples of this study predate the infection). Cell type and time point are not known. The gene calls are TRBV6-1 and TRBJ2-5, with 10 bases fitting TRBD2. CDR3 region: CASSEVGTSVETQYF. The DNA for the CDR3 is TGTGCCAGCAGTGAAGTTGGGACTAGCGTTGAGACCCAGTACTTC.